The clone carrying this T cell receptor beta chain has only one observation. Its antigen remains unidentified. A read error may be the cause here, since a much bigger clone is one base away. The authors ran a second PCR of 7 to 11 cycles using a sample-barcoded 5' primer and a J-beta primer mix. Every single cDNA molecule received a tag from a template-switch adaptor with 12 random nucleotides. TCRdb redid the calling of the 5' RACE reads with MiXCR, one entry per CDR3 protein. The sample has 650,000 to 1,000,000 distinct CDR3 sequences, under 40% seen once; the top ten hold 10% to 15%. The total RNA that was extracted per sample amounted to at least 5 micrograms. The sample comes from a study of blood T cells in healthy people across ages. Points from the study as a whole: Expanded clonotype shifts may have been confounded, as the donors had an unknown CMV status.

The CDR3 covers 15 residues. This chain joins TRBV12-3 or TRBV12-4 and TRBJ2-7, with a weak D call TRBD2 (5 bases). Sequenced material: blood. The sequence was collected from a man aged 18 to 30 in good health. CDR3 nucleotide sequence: TGTGCCAGCAGTTTAGCCCCGTTTGAGGGCTACGGGCAGTACTTC. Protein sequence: CASSLAPFEGYGQYF.